These 13 T cell receptor beta chains originate from one sample sequenced in a study of T cells in Graves' hyperthyroidism and ophthalmopathy (dated by TCRdb to about 2019). The method was multiplex PCR. Sequencing used an Illumina HiSeq 2000. The TCR beta CDR3 regions were amplified from RNA transcripts. For the first round of RT-PCR on the TCR CDR3, the HTBI primer set was used together with the Qiagen OneStep RT-PCR kit. TCRdb itself trimmed the public reads at Q25 with fastp, ran MiXCR and retained productive beta chains. Records with the same CDR3 protein are collapsed into one entry carrying the most frequent genes and DNA. The table for this sample lists 690,000 or so distinct CDR3 sequences; roughly 20% of them were counted only once. The ten largest clones take up around 17% of the sample. Sequencing was carried out using blood. The receptors stem from a woman aged 45-65 years with Graves' hyperthyroidism that later progressed to Graves' ophthalmopathy.

This clonotype has at least ten counts. The chain carries TRBV2 and TRBJ2-5; D call uncertain. Trimming shortened V by 2 bases and J by 5 bases, and 6 bases separated the two germline ends. The germline CDR1 and CDR2 sequences are SNHLY and FYNNEI. There are 12 residues in the CDR3. CDR3 nucleotides: TGTGCCAGCAGTGAATCGGTTGAGACCCAGTACTTC. Amino acid sequence: CASSESVETQYF.

This clonotype was observed many times. This chain joins TRBV5-1 and TRBJ1-1; possible D gene TRBD1, 6 bases. Per the germline V gene, CDR1 is SGHRS and CDR2 is YFSETQ. V lost 0 bases, J lost 10 bases, and 13 bases lay in between. CDR3 length equals 13 residues. The CDR3 is CASSLDQGRGAFF. DNA of the CDR3: TGCGCCAGCAGCTTGGACCAGGGGCGTGGAGCTTTCTTT.

This clonotype was seen repeatedly, ten times or more. This sequence joins TRBV3-1 and TRBJ2-2; D remains ambiguous. V gave up 3 bases and J gave up 10 bases, with 9 bases separating them. Germline lookup yields CDR1 LGHDT and CDR2 YNNKEL (reference sequence). The CDR3 contains 12 residues. The CDR3 coding sequence is TGTGCCAGCAGCCACAAGACATCGGAGCTGTTTTTT. It translates to CASSHKTSELFF.

This clonotype has ten or more counts. This chain uses TRBV12-3 or TRBV12-4 with TRBJ1-1; D not certain. The germline V and J ends were trimmed by 3 bases and 4 bases, with 12 bases remaining between them. The CDR3 is 14 residues long. The CDR3 coding sequence is TGTGCCAGCAGTTTGGCCGGTTACAGCACTGAAGCTTTCTTT. Its protein product is CASSLAGYSTEAFF.

The chain links TRBV3-1 to TRBJ2-7; 9 bases agree with TRBD2. CDR1 and CDR2 from the germline V gene are LGHDT and YNNKEL (reference sequence). J lost 3 bases, V lost 0 bases, and 3 bases had no gene match. This CDR3 has 15 amino acids. The CDR3 loop is CASSQETSGNYEQYF. The CDR3 DNA reads as TGTGCCAGCAGCCAAGAGACTAGCGGAAACTACGAGCAGTACTTC.

V usage is TRBV3-1 and J usage is TRBJ2-3; 9 bases fit TRBD2. J lost 2 bases, V lost 2 bases, and 5 bases had no gene match. The CDR3 is 16 amino acids. The germline CDR1 and CDR2 sequences are LGHDT and YNNKEL (reference sequence). The chain's CDR3 is CASSQSAGGPTDTQYF. CDR3 DNA sequence: TGTGCCAGCAGCCAATCTGCGGGGGGGCCCACAGATACGCAGTATTTT.

This clonotype was observed many times. This chain uses TRBV11-2 with TRBJ2-7; 8 bases match TRBD1. The CDR3 length is 14 residues. Per the germline V gene, CDR1 is SGHAT and CDR2 is FQNNGV. Trimming took 5 bases from V and 0 from J; bases not matched to a gene: 3. CDR3 protein: CASSRDRSSYEQYF. The CDR3 coding sequence is TGTGCCAGCAGCAGGGACAGGTCCTCCTACGAGCAGTACTTC.

This clonotype was seen more than once but under ten times. DNA for the CDR3: TGTGCCAGCAGTTACGCGCGGGGGTTTCAAGAGACCCAGTACTTC. This encodes CASSYARGFQETQYF. The chain is built from TRBV6-1 and TRBJ2-5; 7 nucleotides align to TRBD2. Germline V CDR1 and CDR2: MNHNS, SASEGT. V lost 5 bases to trimming and J lost 2 bases; unmatched junction nucleotides: 8. CDR3 length: 15 amino acids.

This clonotype was detected only a few times. The chain links TRBV7-9 to TRBJ1-6; D ambiguous. The CDR3 contains 15 residues. The germline V gene encodes CDR1 SEHNR and CDR2 FQNEAQ (reference sequence). Trimming removed 0 bases at V and 7 bases at J, with 10 bases between. The CDR3 spells CASSLAAAPNSPLHF. The CDR3 DNA reads TGTGCCAGCAGCTTAGCTGCGGCACCAAATTCACCCCTCCACTTT.

This clonotype appeared a few times. V and J are TRBV12-3 or TRBV12-4 and TRBJ2-5; TRBD1 is a possible D gene (6 bases). V was trimmed by 2 bases and J by 1 base, leaving 20 bases between them. This CDR3 contains 18 residues. The CDR3 DNA is TGTGCCAGCAGTTTATATCATACAGGGACCGATGGCCAAGAGACCCAGTACTTC. Translated, it gives CASSLYHTGTDGQETQYF.

This clonotype was counted many times. The rearrangement joins TRBV5-1 to TRBJ1-1, with 7 bases identical to TRBD1. Germline V lookup: CDR1 SGHRS, CDR2 YFSETQ. This CDR3 spans 14 amino acids. J gave up 5 bases and V 6 bases, and 10 bases lay outside the gene matches. The CDR3 DNA sequence: TGCGCCAGCACCCTTACCAGGGGGGGGACTGAAGCTTTCTTT. Translated: CASTLTRGGTEAFF.

The chain has TRBV19 and TRBJ1-3; 7 nucleotides agree with TRBD1. Germline V gene data show CDR1 as LNHDA and CDR2 as SQIVND (reference sequence). After removal of 8 bases from V and 2 bases from J, the junction contained 9 bases not matched to a gene. This CDR3 spans 15 amino acids. CDR3 sequence reads: CASSSKGAAGNTIYF. In DNA form, the CDR3 reads TGTGCCAGTTCCTCCAAGGGGGCAGCTGGAAACACCATATATTTT.

This clonotype was counted at least ten times. The chain carries TRBV12-3 or TRBV12-4 and TRBJ2-2; 10 bases agree with TRBD1. The CDR3 is 16 residues long. J was trimmed by 1 base and V by 5 bases; bases with no gene match: 4. CDR3 sequence: CASSRQGAENTGELFF. The CDR3 coding sequence is TGTGCCAGCAGTCGACAGGGGGCCGAGAACACCGGGGAGCTGTTTTTT.